These 9 T cell receptor beta chains share one sample of origin, sequenced in a study of control samples from healthy donors and cancer patients. Libraries were prepared by immunoSEQ multiplex PCR; TCRdb keeps only in-frame clonotypes and omits some of them. The sample yields about 42,000 clones, around four fifths seen once. Sequences were obtained from blood. The receptors originated from a man aged 60-69 years in good health.

J is TRBJ2-7 and V is TRBV28, with TRBD1 matching over 9 bases. With 1 base clipped from V and 1 base from J, the junction kept 5 bases outside the gene matches. Germline CDR1 is MDHEN and CDR2 is SYDVKM. The CDR3 has 16 residues. CDR3 sequence reads: CASSLSGTGLSYEQYF. The CDR3 region has the DNA TGTGCCAGCAGTTTATCCGGGACAGGGTTGTCCTACGAGCAGTACTTC.

The chain joins TRBV18 to TRBJ1-2; maybe TRBD1 (5 bases). V lost 2 bases and J 2 bases, leaving 15 bases between the germline ends. In germline, CDR1 is KGHSH, CDR2 LQKENI. CDR3 length: 16 residues. In DNA form, the CDR3 reads TGTGCCAGCTCACCAATGAAACCGGGACTCAACTATGGCTACACCTTC. This codes for CASSPMKPGLNYGYTF.

This chain joins TRBV28 and TRBJ1-1; D call uncertain. The CDR3 extends over 14 amino acids. Trimming left V 1 base short and J 2 bases short, with 8 bases between. Germline V gives CDR1 MDHEN, CDR2 SYDVKM. This chain's CDR3 is CASSLLVKNTEAFF. Written as DNA, the CDR3 is TGTGCCAGCAGTTTATTAGTGAAAAACACTGAAGCTTTCTTT.

The chain employs TRBV4-1 and TRBJ1-6, with 9 bases matching TRBD1. Per the germline V gene, CDR1 is MGHRA and CDR2 is YSYEKL. Trimming removed 6 bases from V and 7 bases from J; junction bases left unmatched: 7. The CDR3 is 15 amino acids. The chain's CDR3 is CASSDSGTGNSPLHF. In DNA, the CDR3 is TGCGCCAGCAGTGATTCCGGGACAGGGAATTCACCCCTCCACTTT.

This clone has just a few counts. The chain couples TRBV7-3 to TRBJ1-2, with 9 bases that match TRBD1. The CDR3 extends over 14 amino acids. With 5 bases clipped from V and 4 bases from J, the junction kept 5 bases outside the gene matches. Germline-derived CDR1 and CDR2 are SGHTA and FQGTGA. CDR3 bases: TGTGCCAGCAGCCCGAACAGGGGGCCCTATGGCTACACCTTC. This sequence encodes CASSPNRGPYGYTF.

The chain uses TRBV2 and TRBJ1-2; D is unresolved. The CDR3 is 12 amino acids. CDR1 and CDR2 from the germline V gene are SNHLY and FYNNEI. Trimming removed 6 bases from V and 8 bases from J, with 13 bases in between. The CDR3 loop is CASRMIFAGYTF. The CDR3, as DNA: TGTGCCAGCAGGATGATATTCGCCGGCTACACCTTC.

The chain couples TRBV5-1 to TRBJ2-1; D is unresolved. The CDR3 totals 13 residues. The germline V and J ends were trimmed by 0 bases and 7 bases, with 8 bases remaining between them. Germline assignment: CDR1 SGHRS and CDR2 YFSETQ. The CDR3 DNA reads TGCGCCAGCAGCTTGGAGAGTAGGAATGAGCAGTTCTTC. Its protein product is CASSLESRNEQFF.

The table lists this clone with a count of one. J is TRBJ1-2 and V is TRBV7-2; tentative D call: TRBD1 (5 bases). CDR1 SGHTA and CDR2 FQGNSA come from the germline V gene. Trimming left V 3 bases short and J 0 bases short, with 8 bases between. This CDR3 has 14 amino acids. CDR3 nucleotides: TGTGCCAGCAGCTTCGACAGTTCTAACTATGGCTACACCTTC. It encodes CASSFDSSNYGYTF.

The genes are TRBV7-3 and TRBJ2-3; TRBD2 is a possible D gene (5 bases). Germline lookup yields CDR1 SGHTA and CDR2 FQGTGA. V was shortened by 5 bases and J by 0 bases, with 9 bases between the two germline ends. The CDR3 is made up of 14 amino acids. The CDR3 loop is CASSRGGSTDTQYF. The CDR3 region has the DNA TGTGCCAGCAGCCGCGGCGGGAGCACAGATACGCAGTATTTT.